These 21 T cell receptor beta chains were sequenced from one sample in a study of blood T cells in healthy people across ages. A second PCR of 7 to 11 cycles used a sample-barcoded 5' primer and a J-beta primer mix. MiXCR, applied by TCRdb to the 5' RACE reads, yields one record per CDR3 protein. The profile shows approximately 400,000 distinct CDR3 sequences, 52% of them singletons. The sequenced material came from blood. Every receptor here comes from a man in his 60s in good health.

DNA for the CDR3: TGTGCCATCTCAGAGCGGGCCGAGCAGTACTTC. Protein product: CAISERAEQYF. The V call is TRBV10-3, the J call TRBJ2-7, with a weak D call TRBD2 (6 bases). V was pared by 8 bases and J by 6 bases, with 11 bases between. Germline loops: CDR1 ENHRY, CDR2 SYGVKD. This CDR3 has 11 amino acids.

This clonotype showed up just a few times. The chain uses TRBV5-4 and TRBJ2-3, with 11 bases aligning to TRBD2. V lost 5 bases to trimming and J lost 5 bases; unmatched junction nucleotides: 16. Germline-derived CDR1 and CDR2 are SGHNT and YYREEE (reference sequence). The CDR3 contains 18 residues. The chain's CDR3 is CASRPGGSGGALVDTQYF. DNA of the CDR3: TGTGCCAGCAGACCTGGGGGTAGCGGGGGGGCCCTGGTAGATACGCAGTATTTT.

Ten or more counts support this clonotype. V and J are TRBV11-2 and TRBJ2-7; the match to TRBD2 covers 8 bases. The CDR3 contains 14 residues. Per the germline V gene, CDR1 is SGHAT and CDR2 is FQNNGV. After removal of 4 bases from V and 5 bases from J, the junction contained 7 bases not matched to a gene. CDR3 in amino acids: CASSSWAGGNEQYF. CDR3 in DNA: TGTGCCAGCAGCTCGTGGGCGGGAGGAAACGAGCAGTACTTC.

This clonotype came up many times. The genes are TRBV2 and TRBJ2-5, with 7 bases lining up with TRBD2. CDR3 size: 15 residues. The V gene end was trimmed by 6 bases and the J gene end by 2 bases; junction bases not matched to a gene: 9. CDR1 is SNHLY, CDR2 FYNNEI, per germline. The CDR3 loop reads CASRALGGPQETQYF. CDR3 nucleotides: TGTGCCAGCAGGGCCTTGGGAGGGCCTCAAGAGACCCAGTACTTC. The full variable domain, with the rest looked up from reference TRBV2 and TRBJ2-5, is EPEVTQTPSHQVTQMGQEVILRCVPISNHLYFYWYRQILGQKVEFLVSFYNNEISEKSEIFDDQFSVERPDGSNFTLKIRSTKLEDSAMYFCASRALGGPQETQYFGPGTRLLVL.

The rearrangement uses TRBV7-6 and TRBJ1-6, with TRBD1 matching over 7 bases. The germline CDR1 and CDR2 sequences are SGHVS and FNYEAQ. V shed 5 bases and J 5 bases; nucleotides not matched to a gene: 6. The CDR3 covers 15 residues. The CDR3 sequence is CASSPTGQHNSPLHF. DNA for the CDR3: TGTGCCAGCAGCCCGACGGGACAGCATAATTCACCCCTCCACTTT.

This chain connects TRBV11-2 to TRBJ2-1; D remains unclear. CDR3 length equals 16 residues. CDR1 SGHAT and CDR2 FQNNGV come from the germline V gene. The V end was cut by 4 bases, the J end by 3 bases, with 16 bases between. CDR3 residues: CASSSLVPQNYNEQFF. CDR3 nucleotide sequence: TGTGCCAGCAGCTCCCTAGTGCCTCAAAACTACAATGAGCAGTTCTTC.

The rearrangement joins TRBV7-2 to TRBJ2-1; D gene unclear. The CDR3 is 12 residues long. V lost 7 bases, J lost 12 bases, and 16 bases lay in between. In germline, CDR1 is SGHTA, CDR2 FQGNSA. The CDR3 nucleotides are TGTGCCAGCACCACTTTCACATCCGTGCAGTTCTTC. Encoded protein: CASTTFTSVQFF.

The chain is built from TRBV5-1 and TRBJ1-4; the D is unclear. This CDR3 spans 16 amino acids. Trimming took 5 bases from V and 0 from J, leaving 14 bases between them. Germline loops: CDR1 SGHRS, CDR2 YFSETQ. DNA for the CDR3: TGCGCCAGCAGGCGGACGTTCCCCCCAACTAATGAAAAACTGTTTTTT. As protein: CASRRTFPPTNEKLFF.

Regarding this clonotype: Just one base apart from a much larger clone, this may be a read error. This chain joins TRBV7-3 and TRBJ2-5, with D maybe TRBD1 (5 bases). The germline V gene has CDR1 SGHTA and CDR2 FQGTGA. Deletions cut 4 bases from V and 1 base from J, with 13 bases between. CDR3 length: 15 residues. Here the CDR3 reads CASSSGPQAQETQYF. CDR3 DNA sequence: TGTGCCAGCAGCTCCGGACCACAGGCCCAAGAGACCCAGTACTTC. Combining the CDR3 with reference TRBV7-3 and TRBJ2-5 gives the whole variable domain GAGVSQTPSNKVTEKGKYVELRCDPISGHTALYWYRQSLGQGPEFLIYFQGTGAADDSGLPNDRFFAVRPEGSVSTLKIQRTERGDSAVYLCASSSGPQAQETQYFGPGTRLLVL.

The chain employs TRBV7-3 and TRBJ1-2; a possible D gene is TRBD1 (5 bases). This CDR3 contains 13 residues. Trimming removed 5 bases at V and 4 bases at J, with 11 bases between. Germline assignment: CDR1 SGHTA and CDR2 FQGTGA. CDR3 protein: CASSPDNSYGYTF. CDR3 coding DNA: TGTGCCAGCAGCCCGGACAATTCCTATGGCTACACCTTC. The variable domain in full, completed from reference TRBV7-3 and TRBJ1-2, reads GAGVSQTPSNKVTEKGKYVELRCDPISGHTALYWYRQSLGQGPEFLIYFQGTGAADDSGLPNDRFFAVRPEGSVSTLKIQRTERGDSAVYLCASSPDNSYGYTFGSGTRLTVV.

The CDR3 is CASQKGGAKNIQYF. CDR3 sequence (DNA): TGTGCCTCTCAAAAAGGGGGTGCCAAAAACATTCAGTACTTC. V usage is TRBV30 and J usage is TRBJ2-4, with D possibly matching TRBD1 (6 bases). Trimming took 7 bases from V and 1 from J, leaving 14 bases between them. CDR1 is GTSNPN and CDR2 is SVGIG in the germline V gene (reference sequence). This CDR3 region has 14 residues.

The rearrangement links TRBV13 to TRBJ2-3; 7 positions match TRBD2. The trim removed 5 bases at V and 4 bases at J, leaving 9 bases unmatched. The CDR3 extends over 15 amino acids. Per the germline V gene, CDR1 is PRHDT and CDR2 is FYEKMQ (reference sequence). CDR3 in DNA: TGTGCCAGCAGCGGAGGACTAGGGAGGCCAGATACGCAGTATTTT. As protein: CASSGGLGRPDTQYF.

V gene TRBV29-1 combines with J gene TRBJ1-2, with 11 bases aligning to TRBD1. The J segment lost 2 bases and the V segment lost 7 bases, leaving 3 bases of the junction unmatched. The CDR3 consists of 13 residues. The germline V gene has CDR1 SQVTM and CDR2 ANQGSEA. CDR3 in amino acids: CSGTGGVNYGYTF. CDR3 DNA: TGCAGCGGGACAGGGGGCGTGAACTATGGCTACACCTTC.

J is TRBJ2-1 and V is TRBV7-8, with D unresolved. Trimming took 2 bases from V and 0 from J, leaving 8 bases between them. Per the germline V gene, CDR1 is SGHVS and CDR2 is FQNEAQ. The CDR3 runs 15 residues. The CDR3 DNA reads as TGTGCCAGCAGCTTATTGGGGAACTCCTACAATGAGCAGTTCTTC. Protein: CASSLLGNSYNEQFF.

The chain recombines TRBV4-2 with TRBJ2-3; possibly TRBD2 for D (7 bases). Germline loops: CDR1 LGHNA, CDR2 YNFKEQ. The V and J ends lost 0 bases and 6 bases respectively, with 16 bases between them. This CDR3 has 16 residues. The CDR3 nucleotides read TGTGCCAGCAGCCAAGACGCACCGGGGGGCTTCGATACGCAGTATTTT. The encoded protein is CASSQDAPGGFDTQYF.

The J gene is TRBJ2-1, the V gene TRBV6-1; D is possibly TRBD2 (5 bases). V was clipped by 10 bases and J by 0 bases, with 16 bases between them. The germline V gene has CDR1 MNHNS and CDR2 SASEGT. The CDR3 contains 15 residues. As DNA, the CDR3 is TGTGCCACCAGACCCTTAGCGAGCTCCTACAATGAGCAGTTCTTC. Encoded protein: CATRPLASSYNEQFF.

To note about this clonotype: Germline is not matched at one junction end, which may reflect a read error. The chain is built from TRBV5-1 and TRBJ2-7; perhaps TRBD1 as D (5 bases). The germline V gene has CDR1 SGHRS and CDR2 YFSETQ. This CDR3 has 14 amino acids. The CDR3 reads CASSLGTNSDEQYF. Written as DNA, the CDR3 is TGCGCCAGCAGCTTGGGGACAAACTCCGACGAGCAGTACTTC.

Turning to this clonotype: This may come from a read error, since a much larger clone is one base off. This chain joins TRBV3-1 and TRBJ2-7; no definite D call. Germline V CDR1 and CDR2: LGHDT, YNNKEL (reference sequence). V gave up 5 bases and J gave up 6 bases, with 14 bases separating them. The CDR3 has 13 residues. Here the CDR3 DNA reads TGTGCCAGCAGCTTTCGTAGGCGATGCGAGCAGTACTTC. This translates into CASSFRRRCEQYF.

The chain carries TRBV12-3 or TRBV12-4 and TRBJ2-1, with 8 bases identical to TRBD1. The CDR3 totals 17 residues. V lost 6 bases to trimming and J lost 6 bases; unmatched junction nucleotides: 16. The CDR3 loop reads CASSLTALDRARNEQFF. CDR3 in DNA: TGTGCCAGCAGCCTCACCGCCCTGGACAGGGCACGCAATGAGCAGTTCTTC.

V is TRBV2 and J is TRBJ2-7, with D possibly being TRBD1 or TRBD2 (5 bases each). Looked up from germline, CDR1 is SNHLY and CDR2 is FYNNEI. V lost 3 bases and J lost 7, with 19 bases in between. The CDR3 length is 15 residues. For the CDR3, the DNA is TGTGCCAGCAGTGACCCCCGGTGGGGGAACAATGAGCAGTACTTC. As protein: CASSDPRWGNNEQYF. The whole variable domain, filled in from reference TRBV2 and TRBJ2-7, reads EPEVTQTPSHQVTQMGQEVILRCVPISNHLYFYWYRQILGQKVEFLVSFYNNEISEKSEIFDDQFSVERPDGSNFTLKIRSTKLEDSAMYFCASSDPRWGNNEQYFGPGTRLTVT.

This clonotype was observed a few times. The V and J genes are TRBV12-3 or TRBV12-4 and TRBJ2-6; possibly TRBD1 or TRBD2 for D (6 bases each). The CDR3 totals 15 residues. The V and J ends lost 1 base and 5 bases respectively, with 9 bases between them. CDR3 nucleotide sequence: TGTGCCAGCAGTTTAGTGGGGGGCCGGGCCAACGTCCTGACTTTC. Amino acid sequence: CASSLVGGRANVLTF.